Below are 25 T cell receptor beta chains sequenced from a single sample in a study of OX40 agonist ivuxolimab in advanced cancers. Profiled with immunoSEQ multiplex PCR; TCRdb holds only in-frame clones, not every one. The sample has about 26,000 clones, more than 75% seen once. Sequenced material: CD4+ or CD8+ T cells sorted from blood, taken in a trial of the OX40 agonist ivuxolimab. These receptors were obtained from an adult with an advanced solid tumor such as melanoma, head and neck, liver or kidney cancer.

The chain employs TRBV15 and TRBJ1-2; 7 positions match TRBD1. This CDR3 is 14 amino acids long. Germline loops: CDR1 LNHNV, CDR2 YYDKDF (reference sequence). V was pared by 6 bases and J by 5 bases, with 9 bases of the junction left unmatched. The CDR3 reads CATSQSGTEYGYTF. The CDR3 nucleotides are TGTGCCACCAGTCAATCCGGGACAGAGTATGGCTACACCTTC.

This clone was observed once. J is TRBJ1-1 and V is TRBV6-6; D unresolved. The CDR3 has 12 residues. Germline V gene data show CDR1 as MNHNY and CDR2 as SVGAGI (reference sequence). V dropped 6 bases and J dropped 3 bases, with 8 bases sitting between them. The CDR3 coding sequence is TGTGCCAGCAGAACGGGTGACACTGAAGCTTTCTTT. Translating gives CASRTGDTEAFF.

This rearrangement joins TRBV19 to TRBJ2-7, with D maybe TRBD1 (6 bases). Germline CDR1 is LNHDA and CDR2 is SQIVND (reference sequence). Trimming took 5 bases from V and 6 from J, leaving 20 bases between them. The CDR3 runs to 15 residues. The CDR3 region has the DNA TGTGCCAGTAGTGGCTCCGGGACAATCAACGGCGAGCAGTACTTC. This sequence encodes CASSGSGTINGEQYF.

This clone has more than one count but fewer than ten. The chain couples TRBV7-9 to TRBJ1-6; TRBD1 matches at 7 bases. V lost 2 bases to trimming and J lost 6 bases; unmatched junction nucleotides: 7. The germline gives CDR1 SEHNR, CDR2 FQNEAQ (reference sequence). The CDR3 extends over 16 amino acids. The CDR3 coding sequence is TGTGCCAGCAGCTTAACGTTGTACAGGGGTAATTCACCCCTCCACTTT. Residues: CASSLTLYRGNSPLHF.

The CDR3 reads CASSQDTAGFEQYF. The CDR3 DNA reads as TGCGCCAGCAGCCAAGATACAGCGGGGTTCGAGCAGTACTTC. The chain combines TRBV4-1 with TRBJ2-7, with 7 bases identical to TRBD2. The CDR3 has 14 residues. V trimming: 0 bases; J trimming: 6 bases; junction bases outside the gene matches: 5. Germline CDR1 MGHRA, CDR2 YSYEKL.

The chain couples TRBV9 to TRBJ1-2; 9 nucleotides agree with TRBD1. With V trimmed by 3 bases and J by 0 bases, 3 bases remained unmatched. Germline CDR1 reads SGDLS; CDR2 reads YYNGEE. The CDR3 consists of 15 residues. The CDR3 coding sequence is TGTGCCAGCAGCGGCAGGACAGGGGCTAACTATGGCTACACCTTC. This translates into CASSGRTGANYGYTF.

The gene calls are TRBV19 and TRBJ2-1, with D hard to call. The germline V and J ends were trimmed by 1 base and 4 bases, with 17 bases remaining between them. CDR3 length equals 17 residues. Germline CDR1 and CDR2: LNHDA and SQIVND (reference sequence). CDR3 sequence: CASSIVGGRPMYNEQFF. CDR3 sequence (DNA): TGTGCCAGTAGTATAGTCGGCGGAAGACCTATGTACAATGAGCAGTTCTTC.

This clone was counted only a few times. CDR3 sequence (DNA): TGTGCCAGCAGCGTAGATGGCGTGCCCTATGGCTACACCTTC. It translates to CASSVDGVPYGYTF. This rearrangement joins TRBV9 to TRBJ1-2, with D hard to call. This CDR3 contains 14 residues. Deletions cut 0 bases from V and 4 bases from J, with 10 bases between. The germline V gene has CDR1 SGDLS and CDR2 YYNGEE. The variable domain in full, completed from reference TRBV9 and TRBJ1-2, reads DSGVTQTPKHLITATGQRVTLRCSPRSGDLSVYWYQQSLDQGLQFLIQYYNGEERAKGNILERFSAQQFPDLHSELNLSSLELGDSALYFCASSVDGVPYGYTFGSGTRLTVV.

The sample holds one count of this clone. The chain recombines TRBV7-3 with TRBJ2-1, with D possibly being TRBD1 (5 bases). The CDR3 extends over 16 amino acids. V was pared by 1 base and J by 5 bases, with 15 bases between. Germline V gene lookup returns CDR1 SGHTA and CDR2 FQGTGA. The DNA for the CDR3 is TGTGCCAGCAGCTTAAAAGGCCCGCAGGGCAACAATGAGCAGTTCTTC. It codes for CASSLKGPQGNNEQFF.

This clone appeared a single time. The chain has TRBV6-5 and TRBJ2-7, with D possibly being TRBD2 (6 bases). The germline V gene encodes CDR1 MNHEY and CDR2 SVGAGI. The CDR3 extends over 16 amino acids. With 0 bases removed from V and 3 bases from J, the gap between germline ends came to 15 bases. CDR3 residues: CASSYSLRGFGYEQYF. CDR3 DNA sequence: TGTGCCAGCAGTTACTCATTGCGGGGTTTTGGCTACGAGCAGTACTTC.

The chain uses TRBV5-5 and TRBJ2-7; tentatively, D is TRBD2 (5 bases). Germline CDR1 reads SGHKS; CDR2 reads YYEKEE (reference sequence). Trimming left V 4 bases short and J 4 bases short, with 9 bases between. The CDR3 is 12 amino acids. CDR3 protein: CASSTGFYEQYF. The CDR3 nucleotides are TGTGCCAGCAGCACGGGGTTTTACGAGCAGTACTTC.

The chain has TRBV18 and TRBJ2-5; unclear D gene. From germline, CDR1 is KGHSH and CDR2 LQKENI. CDR3 size: 14 residues. The V gene lost 8 bases and the J gene lost 0 bases, with 13 bases spanning the gap. CDR3 sequence: CASAKVTNQETQYF. The CDR3 coding sequence is TGTGCCAGCGCCAAGGTGACAAACCAAGAGACCCAGTACTTC.

The sample holds one count of this clone. The V gene is TRBV7-9, the J gene TRBJ2-1; D not certain. The CDR3 consists of 15 residues. Trimming took off 2 bases at V and 10 bases at J, with 18 bases between the two ends. Germline V CDR1 and CDR2: SEHNR, FQNEAQ (reference sequence). In nucleotides, the CDR3 is TGTGCCAGCAGCTTATTCTTAGTCTCTGCGTACGAGCAGTTCTTC. Protein sequence: CASSLFLVSAYEQFF.

The chain is built from TRBV4-1 and TRBJ1-2; D ambiguous. Deletions cut 0 bases from V and 8 bases from J, with 7 bases between. The CDR3 consists of 12 residues. Germline V gene data show CDR1 as MGHRA and CDR2 as YSYEKL. CDR3 in amino acids: CASSQDRRGYTF. For the CDR3, the DNA is TGCGCCAGCAGCCAAGATCGGAGAGGCTACACCTTC.

Within the sample, this clone is medium-sized (0.01 to 0.1%). The same CDR3 arises from other DNA sequences in this sample as well. V and J are TRBV6-5 and TRBJ1-4, with TRBD1 matching over 7 bases. Germline CDR1 reads MNHEY; CDR2 reads SVGAGI. Trimming removed 2 bases from V and 10 bases from J; junction bases left unmatched: 4. This CDR3 comprises 13 residues. The CDR3 loop is CASSYTSGGKLFF. CDR3 nucleotides: TGTGCCAGCAGTTACACGTCAGGGGGAAAACTGTTTTTT.

The V gene is TRBV9, the J gene TRBJ1-1; no firm D call. This CDR3 has 14 residues. Germline CDR1 and CDR2: SGDLS and YYNGEE. V lost 0 bases and J 7 bases, leaving 13 bases between the germline ends. In DNA form, the CDR3 reads TGTGCCAGCAGCGTAGGTGTTTCGCCAGTTGAAGCTTTCTTT. Its translation: CASSVGVSPVEAFF.

The V and J genes are TRBV7-2 and TRBJ2-7; 9 positions match TRBD1. The CDR3 is 13 amino acids. Per the germline V gene, CDR1 is SGHTA and CDR2 is FQGNSA. V gave up 5 bases and J gave up 6 bases; unmatched junction bases: 5. The CDR3 sequence: CASSPRQGVEQYF. The CDR3, as DNA: TGTGCCAGCAGCCCACGACAGGGGGTCGAGCAGTACTTC.

The genes are TRBV29-1 and TRBJ2-1, with a tentative D call TRBD1 (6 bases). Looked up from germline, CDR1 is SQVTM and CDR2 is ANQGSEA. V lost 3 bases and J 3 bases, leaving 12 bases between the germline ends. The CDR3 is 14 amino acids. The CDR3 DNA reads TGCAGCGTTGAGGACAGCAGTAACTACAATGAGCAGTTCTTC. Protein: CSVEDSSNYNEQFF.

V and J are TRBV25-1 and TRBJ1-6, with a weak D call TRBD1 (5 bases). Germline V gives CDR1 MGHDK, CDR2 SYGVNS. The V and J ends lost 4 bases and 8 bases respectively, with 12 bases between them. This CDR3 has 14 residues. In DNA, the CDR3 is TGTGCCAGCAGTGTTTCTGGGGGTTATTCACCCCTCCACTTT. It yields the protein CASSVSGGYSPLHF.

The J gene is TRBJ2-7, the V gene TRBV4-1; D gene unclear. The V end was cut by 1 base, the J end by 3 bases, with 7 bases between. Germline values: CDR1 MGHRA, CDR2 YSYEKL. The CDR3 runs to 13 residues. The CDR3 spells CASSQVDGYEQYF. As DNA, the CDR3 is TGCGCCAGCAGCCAAGTTGACGGCTACGAGCAGTACTTC.

Ten or more counts support this clone. This chain joins TRBV30 and TRBJ1-3, with no clear D. Trimming cost V 3 bases and J 0 bases, with 12 bases left between them. CDR3 length: 15 residues. Germline CDR1 is GTSNPN and CDR2 is SVGIG (reference sequence). This CDR3 reads CAWRGLESSGNTIYF. In nucleotides, the CDR3 is TGTGCCTGGAGAGGGTTGGAGAGCTCTGGAAACACCATATATTTT.

The J gene is TRBJ1-5, the V gene TRBV6-5; maybe TRBD1 (5 bases). CDR1 and CDR2 (germline): MNHEY, SVGAGI. The CDR3 runs to 14 residues. V lost 4 bases and J 5 bases, leaving 12 bases between the germline ends. For the CDR3, the DNA is TGTGCCAGCAGTTTCTCTCGGGGGGATCAGCCCCAGCATTTT. It codes for CASSFSRGDQPQHF.

This clone was observed once. This chain connects TRBV19 to TRBJ2-5; 7 bases are shared with TRBD2. The V gene's germline CDR1 is LNHDA and CDR2 SQIVND (reference sequence). V gave up 3 bases and J gave up 3 bases; unmatched junction bases: 7. The CDR3 sequence is 15 residues long. CDR3 nucleotides: TGTGCCAGTAGTATTGGGGCTAGCGGAGAAGAGACCCAGTACTTC. Protein sequence: CASSIGASGEETQYF.

The chain uses TRBV11-2 and TRBJ1-1; a weak D match, TRBD1 (5 bases). The germline V and J ends were trimmed by 3 bases and 5 bases, with 13 bases remaining between them. The CDR3 is 14 amino acids. Germline CDR1 and CDR2: SGHAT and FQNNGV. CDR3 DNA: TGTGCCAGCAGCTTCAGTCAGGGATGGACTGAAGCTTTCTTT. It specifies CASSFSQGWTEAFF. The full variable domain, with the rest looked up from reference TRBV11-2 and TRBJ1-1, is EAGVAQSPRYKIIEKRQSVAFWCNPISGHATLYWYQQILGQGPKLLIQFQNNGVVDDSQLPKDRFSAERLKGVDSTLKIQPAKLEDSAVYLCASSFSQGWTEAFFGQGTRLTVV.

The genes are TRBV15 and TRBJ2-7, with 8 bases matching TRBD1. The CDR3 runs to 14 residues. V trimming: 6 bases; J trimming: 5 bases; junction bases outside the gene matches: 9. CDR1 LNHNV and CDR2 YYDKDF come from the germline V gene (reference sequence). CDR3 protein: CATSGGQAPDEQYF. The CDR3 DNA is TGTGCCACCAGTGGGGGACAGGCCCCCGACGAGCAGTACTTC.